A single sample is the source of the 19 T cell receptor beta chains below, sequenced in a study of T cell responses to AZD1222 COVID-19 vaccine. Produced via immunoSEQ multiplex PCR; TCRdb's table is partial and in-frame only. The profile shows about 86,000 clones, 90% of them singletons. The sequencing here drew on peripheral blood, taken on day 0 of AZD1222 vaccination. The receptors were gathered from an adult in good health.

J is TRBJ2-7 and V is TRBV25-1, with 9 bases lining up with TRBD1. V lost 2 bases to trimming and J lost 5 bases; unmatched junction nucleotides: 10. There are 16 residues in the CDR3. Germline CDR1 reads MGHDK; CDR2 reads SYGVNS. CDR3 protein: CASSEGGTGIFHEQYF. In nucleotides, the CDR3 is TGTGCCAGCAGTGAAGGCGGGACAGGGATTTTCCACGAGCAGTACTTC.

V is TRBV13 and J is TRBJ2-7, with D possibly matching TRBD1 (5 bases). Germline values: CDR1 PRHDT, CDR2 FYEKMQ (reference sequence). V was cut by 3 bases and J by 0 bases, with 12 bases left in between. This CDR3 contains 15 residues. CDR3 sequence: CASSFRQGLSYEQYF. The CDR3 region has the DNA TGTGCCAGCAGCTTCAGGCAGGGCCTCTCCTACGAGCAGTACTTC. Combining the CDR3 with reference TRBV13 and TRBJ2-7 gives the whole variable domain AAGVIQSPRHLIKEKRETATLKCYPIPRHDTVYWYQQGPGQDPQFLISFYEKMQSDKGSIPDRFSAQQFSDYHSELNMSSLELGDSALYFCASSFRQGLSYEQYFGPGTRLTVT.

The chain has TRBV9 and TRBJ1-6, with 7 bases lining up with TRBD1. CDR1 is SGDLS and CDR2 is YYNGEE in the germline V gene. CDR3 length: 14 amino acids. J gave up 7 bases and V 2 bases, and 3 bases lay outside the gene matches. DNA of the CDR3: TGTGCCAGCAGCGTGAACAGGGGAAATTCACCCCTCCACTTT. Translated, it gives CASSVNRGNSPLHF. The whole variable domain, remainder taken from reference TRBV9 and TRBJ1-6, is DSGVTQTPKHLITATGQRVTLRCSPRSGDLSVYWYQQSLDQGLQFLIQYYNGEERAKGNILERFSAQQFPDLHSELNLSSLELGDSALYFCASSVNRGNSPLHFGNGTRLTVT.

CDR3 nucleotides: TGTGCCAGCAGCCAAAATAACAATGAGCAGTTCTTC. Translated: CASSQNNNEQFF. The chain is built from TRBV3-1 (or the pseudogene TRBV3-2) and TRBJ2-1, with unresolved D. Deletions cut 2 bases from V and 5 bases from J, with 4 bases between. Germline V gene data show CDR1 as LGHDT and CDR2 as YNNKEL (reference sequence). The CDR3 has 12 residues.

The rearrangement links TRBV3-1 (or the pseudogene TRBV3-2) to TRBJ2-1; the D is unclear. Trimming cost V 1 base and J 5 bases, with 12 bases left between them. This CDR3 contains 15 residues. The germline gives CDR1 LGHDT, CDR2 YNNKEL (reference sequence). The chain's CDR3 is CASSQVWTTDNEQFF. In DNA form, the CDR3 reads TGTGCCAGCAGCCAAGTGTGGACCACAGACAATGAGCAGTTCTTC.

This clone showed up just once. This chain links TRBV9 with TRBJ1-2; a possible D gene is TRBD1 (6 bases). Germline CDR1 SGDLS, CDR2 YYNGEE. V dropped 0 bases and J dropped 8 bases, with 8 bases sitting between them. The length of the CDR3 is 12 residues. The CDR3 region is CASSVEGGGYTF. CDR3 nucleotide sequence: TGTGCCAGCAGCGTAGAGGGGGGAGGCTACACCTTC.

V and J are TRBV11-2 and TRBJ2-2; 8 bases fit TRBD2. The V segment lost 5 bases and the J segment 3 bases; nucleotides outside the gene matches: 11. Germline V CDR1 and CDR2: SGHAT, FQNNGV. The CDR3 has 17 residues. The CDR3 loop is CASSLPPGLGYTGELFF. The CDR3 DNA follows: TGTGCCAGCAGCCTCCCTCCGGGACTAGGATACACCGGGGAGCTGTTTTTT.

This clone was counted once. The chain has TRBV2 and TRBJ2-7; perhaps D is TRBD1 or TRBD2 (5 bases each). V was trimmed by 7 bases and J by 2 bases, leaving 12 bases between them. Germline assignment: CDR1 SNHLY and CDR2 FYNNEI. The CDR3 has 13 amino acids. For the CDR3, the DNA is TGTGCCAGCACCCCAGAGGGGCCCTACGAGCAGTACTTC. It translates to CASTPEGPYEQYF.

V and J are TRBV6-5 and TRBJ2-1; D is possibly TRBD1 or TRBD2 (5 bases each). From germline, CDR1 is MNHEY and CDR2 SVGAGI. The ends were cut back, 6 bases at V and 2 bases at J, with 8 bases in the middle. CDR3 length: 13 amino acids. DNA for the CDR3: TGTGCCAGCAGGGGGGATCCCTACAATGAGCAGTTCTTC. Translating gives CASRGDPYNEQFF.

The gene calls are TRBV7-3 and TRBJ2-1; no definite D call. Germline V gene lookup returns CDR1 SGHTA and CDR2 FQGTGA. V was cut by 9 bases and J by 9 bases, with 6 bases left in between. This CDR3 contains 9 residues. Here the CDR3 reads CASLSEQFF. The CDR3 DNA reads TGTGCCAGTTTATCTGAGCAGTTCTTC.

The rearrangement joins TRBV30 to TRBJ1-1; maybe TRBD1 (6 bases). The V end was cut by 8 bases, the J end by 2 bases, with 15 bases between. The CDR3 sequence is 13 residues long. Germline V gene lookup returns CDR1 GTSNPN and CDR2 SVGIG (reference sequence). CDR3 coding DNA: TGTGCCGCCTGGGGGGGCCCCAACACTGAAGCTTTCTTT. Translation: CAAWGGPNTEAFF.

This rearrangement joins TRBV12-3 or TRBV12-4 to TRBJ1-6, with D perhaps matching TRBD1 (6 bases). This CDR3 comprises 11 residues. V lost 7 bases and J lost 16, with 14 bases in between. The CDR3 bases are TGTGCCAGCACCGACGACAGGCGGCTCCACTTT. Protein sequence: CASTDDRRLHF.

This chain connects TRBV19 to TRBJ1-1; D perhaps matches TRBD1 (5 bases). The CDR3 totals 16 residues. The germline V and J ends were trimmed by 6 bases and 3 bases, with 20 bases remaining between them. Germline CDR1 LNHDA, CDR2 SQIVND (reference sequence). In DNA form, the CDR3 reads TGTGCCAGTAGCGACAGTAGAAACCCCAGGGACACTGAAGCTTTCTTT. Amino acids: CASSDSRNPRDTEAFF.

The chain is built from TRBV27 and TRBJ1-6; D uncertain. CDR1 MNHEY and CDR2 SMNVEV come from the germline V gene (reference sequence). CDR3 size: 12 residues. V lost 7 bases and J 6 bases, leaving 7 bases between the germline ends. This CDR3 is CASTSPNSPLHF. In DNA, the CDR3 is TGTGCCAGCACATCCCCTAATTCACCCCTCCACTTT.

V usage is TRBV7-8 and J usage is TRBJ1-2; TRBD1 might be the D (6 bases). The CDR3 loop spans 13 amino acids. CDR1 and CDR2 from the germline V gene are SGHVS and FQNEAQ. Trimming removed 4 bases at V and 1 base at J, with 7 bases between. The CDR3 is CASSWTVNYGYTF. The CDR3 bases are TGTGCCAGCAGCTGGACAGTTAACTATGGCTACACCTTC.

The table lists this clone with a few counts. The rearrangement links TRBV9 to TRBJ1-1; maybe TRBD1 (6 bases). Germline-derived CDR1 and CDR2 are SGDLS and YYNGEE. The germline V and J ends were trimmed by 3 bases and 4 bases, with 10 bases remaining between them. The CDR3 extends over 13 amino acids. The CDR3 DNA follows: TGTGCCAGCAGCGCCATAGGGGGCACTGAAGCTTTCTTT. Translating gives CASSAIGGTEAFF.

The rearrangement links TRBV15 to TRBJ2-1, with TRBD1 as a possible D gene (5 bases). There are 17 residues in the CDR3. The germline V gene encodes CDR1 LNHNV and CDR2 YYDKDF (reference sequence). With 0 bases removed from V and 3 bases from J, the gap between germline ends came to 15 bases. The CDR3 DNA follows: TGTGCCACCAGCAGAGATGGGGTCCAGGGTTACTACAATGAGCAGTTCTTC. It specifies CATSRDGVQGYYNEQFF.

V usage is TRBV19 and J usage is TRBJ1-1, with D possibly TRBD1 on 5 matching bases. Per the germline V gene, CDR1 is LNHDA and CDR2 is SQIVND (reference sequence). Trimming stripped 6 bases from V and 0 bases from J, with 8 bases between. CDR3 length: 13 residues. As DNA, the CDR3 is TGTGCCAGTAGCAGGGTCATGAACACTGAAGCTTTCTTT. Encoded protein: CASSRVMNTEAFF. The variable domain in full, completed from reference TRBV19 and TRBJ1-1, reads DGGITQSPKYLFRKEGQNVTLSCEQNLNHDAMYWYRQDPGQGLRLIYYSQIVNDFQKGDIAEGYSVSREKKESFPLTVTSAQKNPTAFYLCASSRVMNTEAFFGQGTRLTVV.

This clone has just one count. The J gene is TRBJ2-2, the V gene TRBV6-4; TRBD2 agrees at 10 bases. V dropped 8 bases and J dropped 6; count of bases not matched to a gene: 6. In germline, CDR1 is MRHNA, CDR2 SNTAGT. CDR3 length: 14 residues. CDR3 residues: CASRTSGTAGELFF. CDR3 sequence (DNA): TGTGCCAGCCGGACTAGCGGTACTGCCGGGGAGCTGTTTTTT.